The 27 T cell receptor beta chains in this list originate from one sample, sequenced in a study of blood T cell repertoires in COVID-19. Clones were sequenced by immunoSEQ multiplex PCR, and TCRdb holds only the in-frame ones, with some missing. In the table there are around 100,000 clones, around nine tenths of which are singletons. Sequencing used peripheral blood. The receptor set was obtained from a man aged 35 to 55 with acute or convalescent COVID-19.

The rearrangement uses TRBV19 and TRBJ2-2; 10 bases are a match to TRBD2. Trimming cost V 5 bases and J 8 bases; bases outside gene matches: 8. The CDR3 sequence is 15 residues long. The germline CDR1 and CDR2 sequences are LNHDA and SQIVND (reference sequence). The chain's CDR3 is CASSGLAGALGELFF. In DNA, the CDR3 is TGTGCCAGTAGTGGTCTAGCGGGAGCCCTGGGGGAGCTGTTTTTT.

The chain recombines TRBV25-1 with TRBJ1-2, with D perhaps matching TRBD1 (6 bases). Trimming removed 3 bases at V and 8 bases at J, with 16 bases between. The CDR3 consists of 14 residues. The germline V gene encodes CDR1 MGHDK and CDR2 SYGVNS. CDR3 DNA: TGTGCCAGCAGTGAGGAGCGTACAGGGCGCGGCTACACCTTC. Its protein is CASSEERTGRGYTF.

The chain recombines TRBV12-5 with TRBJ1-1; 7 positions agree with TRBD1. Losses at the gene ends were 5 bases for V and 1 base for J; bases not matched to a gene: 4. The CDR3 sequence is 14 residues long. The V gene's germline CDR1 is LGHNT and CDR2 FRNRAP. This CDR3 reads CASGTGQENTEAFF. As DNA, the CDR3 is TGTGCTAGTGGTACCGGACAGGAGAACACTGAAGCTTTCTTT.

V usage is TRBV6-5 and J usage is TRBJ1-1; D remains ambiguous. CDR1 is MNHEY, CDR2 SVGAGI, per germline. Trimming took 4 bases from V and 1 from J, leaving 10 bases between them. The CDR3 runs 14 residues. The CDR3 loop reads CASSLQFWNTEAFF. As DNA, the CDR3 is TGTGCCAGCAGTTTACAGTTTTGGAACACTGAAGCTTTCTTT.

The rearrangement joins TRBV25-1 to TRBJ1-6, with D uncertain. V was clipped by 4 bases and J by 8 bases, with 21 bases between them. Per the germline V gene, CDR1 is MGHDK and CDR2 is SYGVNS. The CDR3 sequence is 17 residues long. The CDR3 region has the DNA TGTGCCAGCAGTGCAAATCCCCCGGGGTGGCCGGATTCACCCCTCCACTTT. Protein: CASSANPPGWPDSPLHF.

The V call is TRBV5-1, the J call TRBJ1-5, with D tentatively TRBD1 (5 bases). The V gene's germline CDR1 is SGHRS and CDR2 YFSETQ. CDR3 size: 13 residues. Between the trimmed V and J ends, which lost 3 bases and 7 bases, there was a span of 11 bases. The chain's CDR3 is CASSSGLGQPQHF. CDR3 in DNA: TGCGCCAGCAGCTCGGGACTCGGGCAGCCCCAGCATTTT. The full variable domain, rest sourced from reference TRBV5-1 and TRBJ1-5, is KAGVTQTPRYLIKTRGQQVTLSCSPISGHRSVSWYQQTPGQGLQFLFEYFSETQRNKGNFPGRFSGRQFSNSRSEMNVSTLELGDSALYLCASSSGLGQPQHFGDGTRLSIL.

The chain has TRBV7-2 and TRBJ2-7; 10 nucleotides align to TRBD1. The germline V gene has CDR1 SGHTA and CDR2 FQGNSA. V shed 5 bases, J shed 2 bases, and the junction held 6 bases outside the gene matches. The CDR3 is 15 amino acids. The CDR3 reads CASSRTGQGAYEQYF. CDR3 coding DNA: TGTGCCAGCAGCCGTACCGGACAGGGGGCCTACGAGCAGTACTTC.

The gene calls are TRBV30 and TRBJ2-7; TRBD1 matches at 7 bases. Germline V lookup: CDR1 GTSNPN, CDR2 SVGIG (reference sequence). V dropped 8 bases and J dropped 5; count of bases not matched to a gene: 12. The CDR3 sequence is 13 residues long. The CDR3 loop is CAARDSEINEQYF. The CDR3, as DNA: TGTGCCGCCCGGGACAGTGAAATAAACGAGCAGTACTTC.

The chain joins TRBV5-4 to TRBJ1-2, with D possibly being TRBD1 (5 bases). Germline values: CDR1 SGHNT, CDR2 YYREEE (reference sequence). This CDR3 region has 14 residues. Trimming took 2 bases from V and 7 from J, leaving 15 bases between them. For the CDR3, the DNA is TGTGCCAGCAGCTTATCGGGGGTGTCGGGTGGCTACACCTTC. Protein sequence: CASSLSGVSGGYTF.

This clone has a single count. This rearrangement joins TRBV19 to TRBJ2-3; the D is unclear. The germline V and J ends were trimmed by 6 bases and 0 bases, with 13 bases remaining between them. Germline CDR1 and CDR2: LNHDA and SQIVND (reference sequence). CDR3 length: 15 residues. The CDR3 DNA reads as TGTGCCAGTAGCAAACGTCCGGGTAGCACAGATACGCAGTATTTT. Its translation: CASSKRPGSTDTQYF.

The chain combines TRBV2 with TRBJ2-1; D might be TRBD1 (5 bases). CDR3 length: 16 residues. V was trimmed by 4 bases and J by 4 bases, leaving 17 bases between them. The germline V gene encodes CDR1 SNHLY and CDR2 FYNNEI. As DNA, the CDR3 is TGTGCCAGCAGTGCAGTACGACAGACCAGATACAATGAGCAGTTCTTC. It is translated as CASSAVRQTRYNEQFF.

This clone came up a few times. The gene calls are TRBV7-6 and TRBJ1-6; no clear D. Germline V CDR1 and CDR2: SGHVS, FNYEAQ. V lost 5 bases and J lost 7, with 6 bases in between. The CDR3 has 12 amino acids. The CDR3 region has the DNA TGTGCCAGCAGCCTTAGAAATTCACCCCTCCACTTT. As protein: CASSLRNSPLHF.

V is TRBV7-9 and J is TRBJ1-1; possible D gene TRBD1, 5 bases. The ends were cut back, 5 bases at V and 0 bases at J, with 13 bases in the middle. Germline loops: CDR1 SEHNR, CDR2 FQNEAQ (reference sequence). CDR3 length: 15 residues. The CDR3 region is CASSPWGGVNTEAFF. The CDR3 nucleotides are TGTGCCAGCAGCCCCTGGGGGGGAGTGAACACTGAAGCTTTCTTT.

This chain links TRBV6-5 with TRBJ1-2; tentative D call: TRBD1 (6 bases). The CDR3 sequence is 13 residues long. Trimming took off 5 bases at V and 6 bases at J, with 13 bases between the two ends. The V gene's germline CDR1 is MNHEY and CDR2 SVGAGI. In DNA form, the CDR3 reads TGTGCCAGCAGTCGTCGGACAGCGGATGGCTACACCTTC. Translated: CASSRRTADGYTF.

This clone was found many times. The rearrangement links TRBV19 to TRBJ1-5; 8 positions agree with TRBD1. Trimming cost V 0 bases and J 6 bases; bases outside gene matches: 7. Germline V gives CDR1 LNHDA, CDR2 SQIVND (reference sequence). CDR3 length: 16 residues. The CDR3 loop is CASSIDWTGYLQPQHF. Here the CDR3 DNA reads TGTGCCAGTAGTATAGATTGGACAGGGTATCTTCAGCCCCAGCATTTT. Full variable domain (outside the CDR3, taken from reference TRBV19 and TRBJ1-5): DGGITQSPKYLFRKEGQNVTLSCEQNLNHDAMYWYRQDPGQGLRLIYYSQIVNDFQKGDIAEGYSVSREKKESFPLTVTSAQKNPTAFYLCASSIDWTGYLQPQHFGDGTRLSIL.

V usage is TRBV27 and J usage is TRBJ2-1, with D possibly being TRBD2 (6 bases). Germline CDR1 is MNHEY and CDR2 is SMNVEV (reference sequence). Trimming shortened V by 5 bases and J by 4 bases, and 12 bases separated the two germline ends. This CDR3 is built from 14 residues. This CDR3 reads CASSPTRGYNEQFF. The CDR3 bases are TGTGCCAGCAGTCCTACACGGGGGTACAATGAGCAGTTCTTC.

CDR3 loop: CASSPDRGNTEAFF. The CDR3 DNA follows: TGTGCCAGCAGTCCGGACAGGGGTAACACTGAAGCTTTCTTT. The J gene is TRBJ1-1, the V gene TRBV6-5, with TRBD1 matching over 9 bases. Germline V lookup: CDR1 MNHEY, CDR2 SVGAGI. V dropped 5 bases and J dropped 2; count of bases not matched to a gene: 3. The CDR3 extends over 14 amino acids.

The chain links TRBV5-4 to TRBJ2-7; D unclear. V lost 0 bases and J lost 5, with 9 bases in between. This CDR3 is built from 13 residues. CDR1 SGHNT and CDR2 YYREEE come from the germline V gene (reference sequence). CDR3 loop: CASSLGLRDEQYF. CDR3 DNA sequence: TGTGCCAGCAGCTTGGGACTGCGAGACGAGCAGTACTTC.

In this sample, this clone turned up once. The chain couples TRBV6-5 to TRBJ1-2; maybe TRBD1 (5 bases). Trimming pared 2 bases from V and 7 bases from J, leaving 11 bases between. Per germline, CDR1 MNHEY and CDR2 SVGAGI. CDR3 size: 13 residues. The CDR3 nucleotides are TGTGCCAGCAGTTACGCAGGGTTCAGTGGCTACACCTTC. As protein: CASSYAGFSGYTF.

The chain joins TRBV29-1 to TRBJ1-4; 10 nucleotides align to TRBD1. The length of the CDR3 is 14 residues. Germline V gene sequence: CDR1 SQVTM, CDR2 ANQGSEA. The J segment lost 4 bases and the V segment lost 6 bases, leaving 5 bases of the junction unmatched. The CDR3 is CSVPGQGSNEKLFF. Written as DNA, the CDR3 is TGCAGCGTACCGGGACAGGGGAGTAATGAAAAACTGTTTTTT.

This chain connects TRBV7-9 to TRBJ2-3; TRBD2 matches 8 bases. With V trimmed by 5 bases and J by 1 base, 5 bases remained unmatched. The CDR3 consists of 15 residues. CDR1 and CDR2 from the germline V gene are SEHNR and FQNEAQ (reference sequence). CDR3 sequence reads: CASSTAREGTDTQYF. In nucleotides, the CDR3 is TGTGCCAGCAGCACCGCGCGGGAGGGCACAGATACGCAGTATTTT.

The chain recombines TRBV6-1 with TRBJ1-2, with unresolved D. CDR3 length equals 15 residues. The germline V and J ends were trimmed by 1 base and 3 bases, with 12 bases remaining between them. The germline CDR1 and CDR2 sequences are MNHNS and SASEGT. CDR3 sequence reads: CASSEGGSLHYGYTF. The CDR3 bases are TGTGCCAGCAGTGAAGGCGGCAGCTTACACTATGGCTACACCTTC.

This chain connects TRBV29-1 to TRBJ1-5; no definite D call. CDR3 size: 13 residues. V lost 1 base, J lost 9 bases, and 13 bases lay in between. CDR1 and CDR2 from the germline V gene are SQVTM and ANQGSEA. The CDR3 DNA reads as TGCAGCGTTGAAGTTGTGGAGGGTAGGCCCCAGCATTTT. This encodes CSVEVVEGRPQHF. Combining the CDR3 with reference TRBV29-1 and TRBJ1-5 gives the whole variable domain SAVISQKPSRDICQRGTSLTIQCQVDSQVTMMFWYRQQPGQSLTLIATANQGSEATYESGFVIDKFPISRPNLTFSTLTVSNMSPEDSSIYLCSVEVVEGRPQHFGDGTRLSIL.

The CDR3 region has the DNA TGTGCCAGCAGTTTATCCGAGCACCCGGGATGGAACACCGGGGAGCTGTTTTTT. Translation: CASSLSEHPGWNTGELFF. This chain joins TRBV27 and TRBJ2-2; tentative D call: TRBD2 (5 bases). V was shortened by 0 bases and J by 1 base, with 15 bases between the two germline ends. Per the germline V gene, CDR1 is MNHEY and CDR2 is SMNVEV (reference sequence). There are 18 residues in the CDR3.

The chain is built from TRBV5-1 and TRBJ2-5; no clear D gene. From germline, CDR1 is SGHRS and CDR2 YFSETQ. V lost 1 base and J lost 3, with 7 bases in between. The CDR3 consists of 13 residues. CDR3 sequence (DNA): TGCGCCAGCAGCTTGTCGTCAGAAGAGACCCAGTACTTC. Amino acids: CASSLSSEETQYF.

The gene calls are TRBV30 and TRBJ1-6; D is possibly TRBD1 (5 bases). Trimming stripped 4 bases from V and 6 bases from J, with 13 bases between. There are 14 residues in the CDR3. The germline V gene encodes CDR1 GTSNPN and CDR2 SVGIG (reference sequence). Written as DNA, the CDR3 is TGTGCCTGGATAAGGCCCGGGGGTAATTCACCCCTCCACTTT. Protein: CAWIRPGGNSPLHF. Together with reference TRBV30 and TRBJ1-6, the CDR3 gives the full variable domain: SQTIHQWPATLVQPVGSPLSLECTVEGTSNPNLYWYRQAAGRGLQLLFYSVGIGQISSEVPQNLSASRPQDRQFILSSKKLLLSDSGFYLCAWIRPGGNSPLHFGNGTRLTVT.

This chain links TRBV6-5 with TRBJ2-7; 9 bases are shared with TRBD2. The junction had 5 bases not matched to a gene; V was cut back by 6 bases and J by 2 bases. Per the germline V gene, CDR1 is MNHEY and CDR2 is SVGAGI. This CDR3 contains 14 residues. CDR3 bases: TGTGCCAGCAGCAGGACTAGCGCTACCTACGAGCAGTACTTC. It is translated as CASSRTSATYEQYF.